This paragraph covers one TCR beta chain sequence. The entry originates in a study of blood T cell repertoires in COVID-19. On the study more broadly: The United States, Italy and Spain supplied acute and convalescent COVID-19 samples. PBMCs, B-cell-depleted T cells, or T cells provided the cDNA or gDNA that made up the material.

Trimming shortened V by 8 bases and J by 6 bases, and 13 bases separated the two germline ends. Germline CDR1 is MGHRA and CDR2 is YSYEKL. The CDR3 has 12 residues. How the authors handled the data: By means of reference gene primer amplification, nucleated cell counts were estimated. Method: immunoSEQ multiplex PCR; TCRdb's copy keeps in-frame clones and lacks some. V and J calls and clone size are copied from that table; D and trimming were computed from the DNA. The table records around 64,000 clones, roughly nine tenths of them present only once. V and J are TRBV4-1 and TRBJ1-2, with a possible D match to TRBD1 (6 bases). Material: peripheral blood. The TCR sequence derives from an elderly woman with acute or convalescent COVID-19. CDR3: CASLGQKHGYTF. The CDR3 DNA reads TGCGCCAGCCTGGGACAAAAGCATGGCTACACCTTC.